The source of this TCR beta chain is a study of blood T cell repertoires in COVID-19. Study information: Acute and convalescent COVID-19 samples came from the United States, Italy and Spain. Sources were T cells, B-cell-depleted T cells, or PBMCs; the material itself was cDNA or gDNA.

Authors' processing steps: Nucleated cell counts were estimated from reference gene primer amplification. Sequenced by immunoSEQ multiplex PCR; TCRdb stores in-frame clones only, minus some. V and J calls and clone size are as listed in that table; D and trimming were resolved from the DNA. The data contain about 18,000 clones, about nine tenths of them singletons. Sequencing was carried out using peripheral blood. This sequence was found in a human donor in a cohort sampled during active COVID-19.

The CDR3 nucleotides are TGTGCCAGCAGCTCCCGTAATCAGCCCCAGCATTTT. This encodes CASSSRNQPQHF. This chain links TRBV7-9 with TRBJ1-5; D remains ambiguous. CDR3 length equals 12 residues. CDR1 and CDR2 (germline): SEHNR, FQNEAQ (reference sequence). V lost 4 bases to trimming and J lost 4 bases, with 5 bases between them.